This T cell receptor beta chain was sequenced in a study of a mutant IDH1 vaccine in newly diagnosed glioma. Whole-study context: Standard pretreatment was either radiotherapy, temozolomide, or, for most, radiochemotherapy with temozolomide.

Time point specified: week 11, during vaccination. Every vaccine dose comprised 300 ug of mutant IDH1 20-mer peptide plus topical imiquimod. Germline loops: CDR1 SGHTS, CDR2 YDEGEE. The CDR3 totals 16 residues. The table came from immunoSEQ multiplex PCR; TCRdb's copy has only in-frame clones and leaves some out. The sample comprises over 55,000 clones, 70% to 90% of which are singletons, and 1.5% to 2.5% rests with the top ten. With respect to this clone: Its antigen is not identified. One junction end disagrees with the germline gene, perhaps due to a read error.

The chain carries TRBV5-8 and TRBJ2-4; 9 bases agree with TRBD1. The sequence came from a man in his forties with glioma. The material sequenced was PBMCs, taken from a glioma patient whose treatment included an IDH1 peptide vaccine. The CDR3: CAGSSGYRQGGNIQYF. Here the CDR3 DNA reads TGTGCCGGCAGCTCAGGGTATCGACAGGGGGGAAACATTCAGTACTTC. The complete variable domain, with remaining parts taken from reference TRBV5-8 and TRBJ2-4, reads EAGVTQSPTHLIKTRGQQATLRCSPISGHTSVYWYQQALGLGLQFLLWYDEGEERNRGNFPPRFSGRQFPNYSSELNVNALELEDSALYLCAGSSGYRQGGNIQYFGAGTRLSVL.